A single sample gave rise to the 9 T cell receptor beta chains below, sequenced in a study of CD8+ T cells in alopecia areata. Reverse transcribed after extraction, RNA yielded cDNA as the sequencing template. This table comes from immunoSEQ multiplex PCR, and its TCRdb copy is limited to in-frame clones, with some not included. The sample has 180,000 or so clones; 53% are singletons. Sample treatment: oral pan-JAK inhibitor, 5-10 mg twice daily. The sequences come from CD8+ T cells sorted from blood, collected at week 24, from a patient treated with tofacitinib. These receptors came from a human donor with alopecia areata.

V usage is TRBV9 and J usage is TRBJ2-1; D is possibly TRBD1 or TRBD2 (6 bases each). CDR3 size: 15 residues. Per germline, CDR1 SGDLS and CDR2 YYNGEE. V lost 4 bases and J lost 6, with 17 bases in between. The CDR3 nucleotides are TGTGCCAGCAGCCCCGGGGGCGGCGCCGCCAATGAGCAGTTCTTC. Protein sequence: CASSPGGGAANEQFF.

The V gene is TRBV5-6, the J gene TRBJ1-5, with unresolved D. There are 14 residues in the CDR3. In germline, CDR1 is SGHDT, CDR2 YYEEEE. The V gene lost 0 bases and the J gene lost 3 bases, with 7 bases spanning the gap. The CDR3 DNA sequence: TGTGCCAGCAGCTTGGAAGGGAACAATCAGCCCCAGCATTTT. This codes for CASSLEGNNQPQHF. The variable domain in full, with the rest retrieved from reference TRBV5-6 and TRBJ1-5, is DAGVTQSPTHLIKTRGQQVTLRCSPKSGHDTVSWYQQALGQGPQFIFQYYEEEERQRGNFPDRFSGHQFPNYSSELNVNALLLGDSALYLCASSLEGNNQPQHFGDGTRLSIL.

This clone was found once. Written as DNA, the CDR3 is TGTGCCAGCAGTGCAATCCACCCGGAAGCTTTCTTT. This codes for CASSAIHPEAFF. The V call is TRBV2, the J call TRBJ1-1; D gene uncertain. V was pared by 4 bases and J by 8 bases, with 11 bases between. The CDR3 length is 12 residues. Germline V gives CDR1 SNHLY, CDR2 FYNNEI.

The sample holds a few counts of this clone. The J gene is TRBJ2-7, the V gene TRBV13; 9 nucleotides agree with TRBD2. CDR1 is PRHDT, CDR2 FYEKMQ, per germline (reference sequence). The CDR3 is 14 residues long. The ends lost 5 bases at V and 5 bases at J; junction bases unmatched: 7. The CDR3 DNA reads TGTGCCAGCAGCAATAGCGGGGGTCCCCACGAGCAGTACTTC. It translates to CASSNSGGPHEQYF.

This clone was seen once. CDR3 protein: CAWNPYTGIQEKLFF. The CDR3 DNA follows: TGTGCCTGGAACCCGTATACAGGGATTCAAGAAAAACTGTTTTTT. The V and J genes are TRBV30 and TRBJ1-4; TRBD1 is a possible D gene (6 bases). There are 15 residues in the CDR3. Germline assignment: CDR1 GTSNPN and CDR2 SVGIG (reference sequence). V shed 4 bases and J shed 8 bases, with 20 bases lying between them.

The V gene is TRBV4-3, the J gene TRBJ2-7, with D unresolved. The V gene's germline CDR1 is LGHNA and CDR2 YSLEER. The V end lost 1 base, the J end lost 4 bases, and 8 bases lay between the germline ends. The CDR3 runs to 13 residues. The CDR3 region is CASSQAATYEQYF. In nucleotides, the CDR3 is TGCGCCAGCAGCCAAGCGGCCACGTACGAGCAGTACTTC.

The chain combines TRBV15 with TRBJ1-1; D call uncertain. Germline loops: CDR1 LNHNV, CDR2 YYDKDF (reference sequence). The V and J ends lost 1 base and 1 base respectively, with 7 bases between them. The CDR3 spans 14 residues. The CDR3 protein is CATSRGRENTEAFF. DNA for the CDR3: TGTGCCACCAGCAGAGGACGGGAGAACACTGAAGCTTTCTTT.

This clone was counted between two and nine times. This same CDR3 is encoded by further DNA sequences in the sample. V is TRBV29-1 and J is TRBJ1-1; D is ambiguous. Deletions cut 3 bases from V and 2 bases from J, with 4 bases between. Germline-derived CDR1 and CDR2 are SQVTM and ANQGSEA. This CDR3 contains 11 residues. The CDR3: CSVDGNTEAFF. CDR3 bases: TGCAGCGTTGATGGAAACACTGAAGCTTTCTTT.

This clone turned up a few times. The J gene is TRBJ1-1, the V gene TRBV19; D gene uncertain. Trimming pared 7 bases from V and 1 base from J, leaving 7 bases between. The CDR3 is 12 amino acids. Germline CDR1 reads LNHDA; CDR2 reads SQIVND (reference sequence). CDR3 residues: CASTDGNTEAFF. The CDR3 nucleotides are TGTGCCAGTACGGACGGGAACACTGAAGCTTTCTTT.